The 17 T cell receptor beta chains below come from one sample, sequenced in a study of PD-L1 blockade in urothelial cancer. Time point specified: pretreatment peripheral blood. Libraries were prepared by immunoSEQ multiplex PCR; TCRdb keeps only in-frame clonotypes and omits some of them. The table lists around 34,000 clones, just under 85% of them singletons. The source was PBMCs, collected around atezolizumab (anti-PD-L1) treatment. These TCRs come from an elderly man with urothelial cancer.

DNA for the CDR3: TGTGCCAGCAGTTTACGTAGCGGTGCCTACGAGCAGTACTTC. Residues: CASSLRSGAYEQYF. This sequence joins TRBV27 and TRBJ2-7; tentatively, D is TRBD2 (6 bases). CDR3 length equals 14 residues. The V gene lost 2 bases and the J gene lost 2 bases, with 10 bases spanning the gap. Germline V lookup: CDR1 MNHEY, CDR2 SMNVEV (reference sequence).

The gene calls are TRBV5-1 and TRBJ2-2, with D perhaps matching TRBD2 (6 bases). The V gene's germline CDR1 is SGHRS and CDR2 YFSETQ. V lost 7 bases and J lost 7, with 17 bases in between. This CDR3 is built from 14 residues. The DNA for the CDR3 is TGCGCCAGCCGGAGGAGGGATGTTTACGGGGAGCTGTTTTTT. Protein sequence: CASRRRDVYGELFF.

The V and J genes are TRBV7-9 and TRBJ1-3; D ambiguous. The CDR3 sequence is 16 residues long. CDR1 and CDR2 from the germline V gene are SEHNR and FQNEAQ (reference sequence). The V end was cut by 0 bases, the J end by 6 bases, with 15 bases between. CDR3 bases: TGTGCCAGCAGCTTAGCCCCCCAGGCTTCTCAAAACACCATATATTTT. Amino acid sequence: CASSLAPQASQNTIYF.

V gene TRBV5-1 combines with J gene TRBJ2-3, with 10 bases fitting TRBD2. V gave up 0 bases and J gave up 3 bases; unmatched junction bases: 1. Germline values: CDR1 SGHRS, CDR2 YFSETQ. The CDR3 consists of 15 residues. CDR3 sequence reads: CASSLASGSTDTQYF. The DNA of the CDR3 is TGCGCCAGCAGCTTGGCTAGCGGGAGTACAGATACGCAGTATTTT.

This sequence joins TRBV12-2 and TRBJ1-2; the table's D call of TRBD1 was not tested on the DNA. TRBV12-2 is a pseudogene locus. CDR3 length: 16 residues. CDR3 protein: CASRWGPVGTVEGYTF. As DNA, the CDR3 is TGTGCAAGTCGCTGGGGACCCGTAGGGACAGTGGAAGGCTACACCTTC.

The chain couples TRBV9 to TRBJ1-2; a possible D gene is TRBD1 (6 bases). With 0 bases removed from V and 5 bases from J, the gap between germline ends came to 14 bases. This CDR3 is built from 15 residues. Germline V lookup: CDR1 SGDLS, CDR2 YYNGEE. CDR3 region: CASSVDGGRGYGYTF. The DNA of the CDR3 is TGTGCCAGCAGCGTAGACGGCGGCAGGGGTTATGGCTACACCTTC.

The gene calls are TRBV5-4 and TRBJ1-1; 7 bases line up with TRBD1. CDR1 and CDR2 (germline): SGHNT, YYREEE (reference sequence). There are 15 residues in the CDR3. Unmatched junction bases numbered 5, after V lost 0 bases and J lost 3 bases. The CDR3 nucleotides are TGTGCCAGCAGCTTGGGACACAGGGGAGACACTGAAGCTTTCTTT. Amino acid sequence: CASSLGHRGDTEAFF.

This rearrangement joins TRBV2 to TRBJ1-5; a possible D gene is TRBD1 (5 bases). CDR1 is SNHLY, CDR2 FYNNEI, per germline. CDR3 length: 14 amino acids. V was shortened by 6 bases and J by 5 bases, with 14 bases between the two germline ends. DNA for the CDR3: TGTGCCAGCAGCGACGGGACTTGGGATCAGCCCCAGCATTTT. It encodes CASSDGTWDQPQHF. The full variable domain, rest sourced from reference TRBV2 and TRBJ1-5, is EPEVTQTPSHQVTQMGQEVILRCVPISNHLYFYWYRQILGQKVEFLVSFYNNEISEKSEIFDDQFSVERPDGSNFTLKIRSTKLEDSAMYFCASSDGTWDQPQHFGDGTRLSIL.

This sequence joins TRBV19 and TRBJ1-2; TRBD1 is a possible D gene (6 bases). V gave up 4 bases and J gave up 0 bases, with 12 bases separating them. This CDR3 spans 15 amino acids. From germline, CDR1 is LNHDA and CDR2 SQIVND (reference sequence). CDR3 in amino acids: CASSRPGQSNYGYTF. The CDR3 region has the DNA TGTGCCAGTAGTAGACCTGGACAGTCTAACTATGGCTACACCTTC.

The CDR3: CASSQHPLAKSTDTQYF. In nucleotides, the CDR3 is TGCGCCAGCAGCCAACATCCCCTAGCGAAAAGCACAGATACGCAGTATTTT. The V and J genes are TRBV4-1 and TRBJ2-3, with TRBD2 as a possible D gene (6 bases). This CDR3 comprises 17 residues. V lost 2 bases and J lost 0, with 15 bases in between. The germline gives CDR1 MGHRA, CDR2 YSYEKL.

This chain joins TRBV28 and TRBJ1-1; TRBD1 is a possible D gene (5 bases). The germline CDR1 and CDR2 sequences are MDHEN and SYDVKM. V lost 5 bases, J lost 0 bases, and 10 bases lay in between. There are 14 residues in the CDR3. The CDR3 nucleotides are TGTGCCAGCAGTCGAATGACAGTGAACACTGAAGCTTTCTTT. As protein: CASSRMTVNTEAFF. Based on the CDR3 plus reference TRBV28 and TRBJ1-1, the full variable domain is DVKVTQSSRYLVKRTGEKVFLECVQDMDHENMFWYRQDPGLGLRLIYFSYDVKMKEKGDIPEGYSVSREKKERFSLILESASTNQTSMYLCASSRMTVNTEAFFGQGTRLTVV.

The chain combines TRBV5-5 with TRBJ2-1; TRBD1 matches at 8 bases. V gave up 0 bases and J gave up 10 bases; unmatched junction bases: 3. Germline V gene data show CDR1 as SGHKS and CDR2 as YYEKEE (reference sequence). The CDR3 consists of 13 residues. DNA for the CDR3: TGTGCCAGCAGCTTGGGACAGGGGAGGGAGCAGTTCTTC. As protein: CASSLGQGREQFF.

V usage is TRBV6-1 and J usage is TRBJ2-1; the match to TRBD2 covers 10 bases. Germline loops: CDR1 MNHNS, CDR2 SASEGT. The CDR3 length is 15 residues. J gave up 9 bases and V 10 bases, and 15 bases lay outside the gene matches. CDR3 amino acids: CATKAGGPSLSEQFF. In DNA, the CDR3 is TGTGCCACCAAAGCGGGAGGGCCGTCGCTAAGTGAGCAGTTCTTC.

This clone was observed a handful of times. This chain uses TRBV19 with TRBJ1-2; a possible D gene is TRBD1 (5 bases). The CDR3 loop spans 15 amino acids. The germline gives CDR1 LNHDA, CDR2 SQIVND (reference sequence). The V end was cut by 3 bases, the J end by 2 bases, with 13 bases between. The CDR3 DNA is TGTGCCAGTAGTATGGTCATGACAGAGAACTATGGCTACACCTTC. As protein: CASSMVMTENYGYTF.

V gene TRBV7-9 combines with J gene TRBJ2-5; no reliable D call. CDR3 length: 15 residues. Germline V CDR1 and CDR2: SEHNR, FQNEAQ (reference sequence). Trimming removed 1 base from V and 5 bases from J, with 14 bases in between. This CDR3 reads CASSLVGPPRETQYF. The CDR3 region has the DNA TGTGCCAGCAGCTTAGTGGGCCCTCCACGGGAGACCCAGTACTTC.

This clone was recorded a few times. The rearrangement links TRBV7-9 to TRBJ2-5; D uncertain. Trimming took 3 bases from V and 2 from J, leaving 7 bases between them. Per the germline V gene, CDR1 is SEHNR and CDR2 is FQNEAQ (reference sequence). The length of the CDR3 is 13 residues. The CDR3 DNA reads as TGTGCCAGCAGCTTGGCTTCTCAAGAGACCCAGTACTTC. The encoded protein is CASSLASQETQYF.

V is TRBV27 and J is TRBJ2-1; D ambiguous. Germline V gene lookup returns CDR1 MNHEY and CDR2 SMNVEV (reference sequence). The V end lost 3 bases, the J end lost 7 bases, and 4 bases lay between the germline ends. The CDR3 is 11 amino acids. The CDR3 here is CASSFENEQFF. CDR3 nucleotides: TGTGCCAGCAGTTTCGAGAATGAGCAGTTCTTC.